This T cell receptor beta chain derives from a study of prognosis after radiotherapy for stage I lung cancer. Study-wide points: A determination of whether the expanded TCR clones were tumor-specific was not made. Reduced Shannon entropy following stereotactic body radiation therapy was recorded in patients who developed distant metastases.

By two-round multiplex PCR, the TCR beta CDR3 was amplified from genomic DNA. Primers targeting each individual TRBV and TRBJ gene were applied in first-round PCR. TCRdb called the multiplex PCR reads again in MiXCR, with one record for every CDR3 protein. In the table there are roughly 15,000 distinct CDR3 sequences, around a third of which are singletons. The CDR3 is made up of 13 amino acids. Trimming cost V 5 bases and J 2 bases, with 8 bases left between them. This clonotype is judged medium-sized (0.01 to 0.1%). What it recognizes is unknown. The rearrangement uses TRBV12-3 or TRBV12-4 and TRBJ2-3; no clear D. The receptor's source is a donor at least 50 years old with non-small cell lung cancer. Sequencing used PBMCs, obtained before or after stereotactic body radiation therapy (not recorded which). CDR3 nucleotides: TGTGCCAGCAGTGGTGACAACACAGATACGCAGTATTTT. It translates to CASSGDNTDTQYF.